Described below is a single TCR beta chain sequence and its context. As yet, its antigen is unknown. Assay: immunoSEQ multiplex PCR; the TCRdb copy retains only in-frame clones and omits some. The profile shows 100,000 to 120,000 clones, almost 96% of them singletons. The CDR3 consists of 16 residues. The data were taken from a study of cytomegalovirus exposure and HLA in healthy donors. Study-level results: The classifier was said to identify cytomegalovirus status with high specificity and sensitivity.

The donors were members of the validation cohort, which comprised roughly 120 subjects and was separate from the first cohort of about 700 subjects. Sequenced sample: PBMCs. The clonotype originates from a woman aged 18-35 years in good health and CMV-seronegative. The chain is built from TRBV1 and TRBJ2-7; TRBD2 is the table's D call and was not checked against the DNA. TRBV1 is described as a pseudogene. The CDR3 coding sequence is TGCACCAGCAGCCAAGATGGAAAGCGGGGGGCGGACGAGCAGTACTTC. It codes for CTSSQDGKRGADEQYF.